This T cell receptor (beta chain) appears in the sequencing data of a study of blood T cell repertoires in COVID-19. On the study more broadly: PBMCs, B-cell-depleted T cells, or T cells were the source of the cDNA or gDNA that made up the material.

The authors' processing: Reference gene primers were amplified, and this amplification served to estimate nucleated cell counts. Clones were sequenced by immunoSEQ multiplex PCR, and TCRdb holds only the in-frame ones, with some missing. V and J calls and clone size are given by that table; D and trimming were obtained from the DNA. The sample shows 130,000 to 150,000 clones, roughly four fifths of them seen only once. Germline V lookup: CDR1 SNHLY, CDR2 FYNNEI. This CDR3 contains 15 residues. The junction had 8 bases not matched to a gene; V was cut back by 5 bases and J by 3 bases. The receptor's source is a human donor with acute or convalescent COVID-19. The donor label of this sample is uncertain. The specimen was peripheral blood. This chain links TRBV2 with TRBJ2-7; 9 bases map to TRBD1. In DNA, the CDR3 is TGTGCCAGCAGTTTGGAGGGACAGGGAATCTACGAGCAGTACTTC. It yields the protein CASSLEGQGIYEQYF.